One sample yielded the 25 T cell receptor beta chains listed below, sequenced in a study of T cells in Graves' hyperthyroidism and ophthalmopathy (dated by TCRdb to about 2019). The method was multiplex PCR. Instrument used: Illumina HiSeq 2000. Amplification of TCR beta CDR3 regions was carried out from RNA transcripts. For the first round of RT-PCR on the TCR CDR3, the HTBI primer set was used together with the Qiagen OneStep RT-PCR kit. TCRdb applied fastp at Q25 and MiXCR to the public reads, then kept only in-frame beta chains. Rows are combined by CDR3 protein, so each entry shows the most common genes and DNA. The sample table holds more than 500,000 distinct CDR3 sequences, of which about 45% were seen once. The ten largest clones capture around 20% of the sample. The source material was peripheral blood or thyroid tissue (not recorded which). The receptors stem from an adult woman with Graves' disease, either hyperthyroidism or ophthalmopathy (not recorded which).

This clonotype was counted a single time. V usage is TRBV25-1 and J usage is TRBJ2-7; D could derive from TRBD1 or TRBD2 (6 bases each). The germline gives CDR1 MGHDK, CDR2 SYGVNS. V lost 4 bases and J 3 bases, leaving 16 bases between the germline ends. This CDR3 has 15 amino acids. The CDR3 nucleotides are TGTGCCAGCAGTGCTAGAGGGGGGTCATTCTACGAGCAGTACTTC. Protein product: CASSARGGSFYEQYF.

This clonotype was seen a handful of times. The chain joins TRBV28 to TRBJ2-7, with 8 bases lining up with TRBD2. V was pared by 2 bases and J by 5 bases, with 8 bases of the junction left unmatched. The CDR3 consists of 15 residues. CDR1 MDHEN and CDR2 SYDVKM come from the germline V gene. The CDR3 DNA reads TGTGCCAGCAGTTTACTGGGCGGGAGGAGTCACGAGCAGTACTTC. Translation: CASSLLGGRSHEQYF.

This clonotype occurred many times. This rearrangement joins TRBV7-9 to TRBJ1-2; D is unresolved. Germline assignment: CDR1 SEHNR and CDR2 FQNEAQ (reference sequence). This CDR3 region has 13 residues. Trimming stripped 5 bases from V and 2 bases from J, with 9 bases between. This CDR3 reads CASSPMANYGYTF. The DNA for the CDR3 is TGTGCCAGCAGCCCGATGGCGAACTATGGCTACACCTTC.

CDR3: CSVEDTQETQYF. CDR3 coding DNA: TGCAGCGTTGAAGACACTCAAGAGACCCAGTACTTC. This chain uses TRBV29-1 with TRBJ2-5, with D unresolved. The CDR3 contains 12 residues. Trimming pared 0 bases from V and 2 bases from J, leaving 4 bases between. Germline V gene sequence: CDR1 SQVTM, CDR2 ANQGSEA.

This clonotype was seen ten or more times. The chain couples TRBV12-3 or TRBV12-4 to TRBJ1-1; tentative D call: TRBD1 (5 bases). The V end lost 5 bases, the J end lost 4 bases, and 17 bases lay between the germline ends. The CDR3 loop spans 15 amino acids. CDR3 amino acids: CASSTGSVGITEAFF. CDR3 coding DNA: TGTGCCAGCAGTACAGGCTCGGTAGGTATCACTGAAGCTTTCTTT.

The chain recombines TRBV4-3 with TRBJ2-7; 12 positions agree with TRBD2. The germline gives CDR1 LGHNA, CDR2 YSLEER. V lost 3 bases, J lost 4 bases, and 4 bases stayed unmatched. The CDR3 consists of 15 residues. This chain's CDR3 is CASSQALAGGYEQYF. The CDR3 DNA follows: TGCGCCAGCAGCCAGGCACTAGCGGGAGGATACGAGCAGTACTTC.

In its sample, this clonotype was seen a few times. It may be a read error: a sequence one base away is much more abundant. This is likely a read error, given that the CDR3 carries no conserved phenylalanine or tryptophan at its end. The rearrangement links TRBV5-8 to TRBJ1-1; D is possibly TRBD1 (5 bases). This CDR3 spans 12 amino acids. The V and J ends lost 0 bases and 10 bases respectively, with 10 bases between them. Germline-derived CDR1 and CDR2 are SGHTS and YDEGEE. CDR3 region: CASSLEFGAAFS. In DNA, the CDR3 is TGTGCCAGCAGCTTGGAGTTTGGGGCAGCTTTCTCT.

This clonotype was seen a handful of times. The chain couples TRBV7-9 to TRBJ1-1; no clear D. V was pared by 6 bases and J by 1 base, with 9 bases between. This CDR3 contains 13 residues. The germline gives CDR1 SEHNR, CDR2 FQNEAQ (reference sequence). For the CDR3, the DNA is TGTGCCAGCAGTCGTGAAAGGAACACTGAAGCTTTCTTT. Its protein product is CASSRERNTEAFF.

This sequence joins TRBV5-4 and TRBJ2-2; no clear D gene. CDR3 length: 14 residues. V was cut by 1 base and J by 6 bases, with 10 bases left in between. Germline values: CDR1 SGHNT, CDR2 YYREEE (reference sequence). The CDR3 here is CASSLFSRSGELFF. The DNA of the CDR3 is TGTGCCAGCAGCTTGTTCTCCCGGTCCGGGGAGCTGTTTTTT.

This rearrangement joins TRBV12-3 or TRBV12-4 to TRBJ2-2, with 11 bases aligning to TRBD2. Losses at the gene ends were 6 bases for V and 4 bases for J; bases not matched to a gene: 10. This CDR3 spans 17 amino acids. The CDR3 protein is CASSPGTSGASTGELFF. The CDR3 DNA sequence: TGTGCCAGCAGCCCCGGGACTAGCGGCGCTTCCACCGGGGAGCTGTTTTTT.

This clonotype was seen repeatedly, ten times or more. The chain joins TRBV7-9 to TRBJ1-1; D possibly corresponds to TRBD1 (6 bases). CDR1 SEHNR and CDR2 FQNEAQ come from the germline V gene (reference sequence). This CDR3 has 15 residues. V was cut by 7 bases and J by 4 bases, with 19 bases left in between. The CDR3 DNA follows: TGTGCCAGCAACAAAAATAGGGGGATGAGCACTGAAGCTTTCTTT. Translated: CASNKNRGMSTEAFF.

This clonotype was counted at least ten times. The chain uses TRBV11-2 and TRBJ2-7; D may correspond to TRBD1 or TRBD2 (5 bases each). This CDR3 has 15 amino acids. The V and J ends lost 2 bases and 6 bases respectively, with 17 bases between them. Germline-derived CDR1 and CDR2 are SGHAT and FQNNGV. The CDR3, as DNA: TGTGCCAGCAGCTTAAGTCTGACGGGGCGCGGCGAGCAGTACTTC. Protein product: CASSLSLTGRGEQYF.

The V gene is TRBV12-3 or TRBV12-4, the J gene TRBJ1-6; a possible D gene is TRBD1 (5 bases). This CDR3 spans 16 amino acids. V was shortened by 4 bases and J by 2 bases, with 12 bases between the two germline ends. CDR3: CASSYLEGTYNSPLHF. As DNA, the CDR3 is TGTGCCAGCAGTTACCTAGAGGGGACCTATAATTCACCCCTCCACTTT.

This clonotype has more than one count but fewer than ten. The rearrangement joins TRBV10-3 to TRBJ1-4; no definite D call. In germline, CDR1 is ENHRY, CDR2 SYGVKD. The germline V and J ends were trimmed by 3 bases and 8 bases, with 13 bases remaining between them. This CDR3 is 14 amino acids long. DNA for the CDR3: TGTGCCATCAGTGATGTAAGGACGCCGGAAAAACTGTTTTTT. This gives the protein CAISDVRTPEKLFF.

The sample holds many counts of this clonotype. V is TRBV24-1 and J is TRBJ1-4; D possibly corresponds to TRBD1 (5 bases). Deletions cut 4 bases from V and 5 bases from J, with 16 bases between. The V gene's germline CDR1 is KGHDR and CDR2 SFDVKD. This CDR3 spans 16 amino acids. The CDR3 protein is CATSEGAAMGNEKLFF. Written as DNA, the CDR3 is TGTGCCACCAGTGAAGGGGCCGCGATGGGGAATGAAAAACTGTTTTTT.

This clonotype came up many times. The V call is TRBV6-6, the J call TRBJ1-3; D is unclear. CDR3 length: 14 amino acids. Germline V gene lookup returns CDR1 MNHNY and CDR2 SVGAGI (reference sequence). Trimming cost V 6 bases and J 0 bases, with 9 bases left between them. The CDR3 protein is CASRALSSGNTIYF. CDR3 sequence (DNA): TGTGCCAGCAGGGCACTGAGCTCTGGAAACACCATATATTTT.

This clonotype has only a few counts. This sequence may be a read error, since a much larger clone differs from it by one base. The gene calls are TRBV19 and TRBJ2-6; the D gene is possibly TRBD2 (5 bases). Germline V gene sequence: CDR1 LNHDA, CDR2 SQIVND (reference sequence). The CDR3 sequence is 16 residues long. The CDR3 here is CASSIGGYSEANVLTF. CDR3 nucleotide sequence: TGTGCCAGTAGTATAGGAGGGTACTCTGAGGCCAACGTCCTGACTTTC.

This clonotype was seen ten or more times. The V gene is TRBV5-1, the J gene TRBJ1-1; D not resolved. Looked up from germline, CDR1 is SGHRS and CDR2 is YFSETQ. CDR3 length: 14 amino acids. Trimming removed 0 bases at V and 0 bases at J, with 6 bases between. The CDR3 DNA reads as TGCGCCAGCAGCTTGGTAGACATGAACACTGAAGCTTTCTTT. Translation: CASSLVDMNTEAFF.

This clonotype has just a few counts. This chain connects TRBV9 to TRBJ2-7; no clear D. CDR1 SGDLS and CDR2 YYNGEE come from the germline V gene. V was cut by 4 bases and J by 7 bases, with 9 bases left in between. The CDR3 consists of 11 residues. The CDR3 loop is CASSPLEEQYF. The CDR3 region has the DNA TGTGCCAGCAGCCCCCTGGAGGAGCAGTACTTC.

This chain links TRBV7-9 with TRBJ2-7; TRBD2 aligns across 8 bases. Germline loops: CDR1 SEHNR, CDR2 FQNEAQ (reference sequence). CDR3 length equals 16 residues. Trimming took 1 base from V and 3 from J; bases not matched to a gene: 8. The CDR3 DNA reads TGTGCCAGCAGCTTAGAGCGGGAGTTAATCGGCTACGAGCAGTACTTC. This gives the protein CASSLERELIGYEQYF.

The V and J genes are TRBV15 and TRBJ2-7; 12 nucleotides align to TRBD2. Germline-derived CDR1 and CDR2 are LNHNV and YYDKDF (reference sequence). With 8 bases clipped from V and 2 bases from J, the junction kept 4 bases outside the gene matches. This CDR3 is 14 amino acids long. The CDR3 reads CATRLAGEAYEQYF. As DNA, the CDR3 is TGTGCCACCCGACTAGCGGGAGAGGCCTACGAGCAGTACTTC.

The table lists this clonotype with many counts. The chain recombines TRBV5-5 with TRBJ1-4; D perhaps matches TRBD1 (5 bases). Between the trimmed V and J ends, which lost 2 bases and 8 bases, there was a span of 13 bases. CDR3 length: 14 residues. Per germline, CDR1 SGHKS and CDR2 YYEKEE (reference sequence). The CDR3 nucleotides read TGTGCCAGCAGCTTCTGGGGGGAGGAAGAAAAACTGTTTTTT. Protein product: CASSFWGEEEKLFF.

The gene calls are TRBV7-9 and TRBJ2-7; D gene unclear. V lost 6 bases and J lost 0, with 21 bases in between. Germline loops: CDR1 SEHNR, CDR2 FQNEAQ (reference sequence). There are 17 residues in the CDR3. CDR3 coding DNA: TGTGCCAGCAGTCCTGCCAGCAGTGCCCAGGCCTCCTACGAGCAGTACTTC. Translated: CASSPASSAQASYEQYF.

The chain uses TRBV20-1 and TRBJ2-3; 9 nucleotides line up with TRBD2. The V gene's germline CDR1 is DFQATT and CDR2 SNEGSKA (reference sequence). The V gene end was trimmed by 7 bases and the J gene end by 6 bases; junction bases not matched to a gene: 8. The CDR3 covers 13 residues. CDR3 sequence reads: CSGGGRAKDTQYF. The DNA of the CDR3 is TGCAGTGGAGGCGGGAGGGCCAAGGATACGCAGTATTTT.

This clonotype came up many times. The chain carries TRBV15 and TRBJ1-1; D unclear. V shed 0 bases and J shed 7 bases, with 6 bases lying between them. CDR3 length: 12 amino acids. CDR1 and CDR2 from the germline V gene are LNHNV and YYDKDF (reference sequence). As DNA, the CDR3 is TGTGCCACCAGCAGAGATAAAGGTGAAGCTTTCTTT. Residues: CATSRDKGEAFF.